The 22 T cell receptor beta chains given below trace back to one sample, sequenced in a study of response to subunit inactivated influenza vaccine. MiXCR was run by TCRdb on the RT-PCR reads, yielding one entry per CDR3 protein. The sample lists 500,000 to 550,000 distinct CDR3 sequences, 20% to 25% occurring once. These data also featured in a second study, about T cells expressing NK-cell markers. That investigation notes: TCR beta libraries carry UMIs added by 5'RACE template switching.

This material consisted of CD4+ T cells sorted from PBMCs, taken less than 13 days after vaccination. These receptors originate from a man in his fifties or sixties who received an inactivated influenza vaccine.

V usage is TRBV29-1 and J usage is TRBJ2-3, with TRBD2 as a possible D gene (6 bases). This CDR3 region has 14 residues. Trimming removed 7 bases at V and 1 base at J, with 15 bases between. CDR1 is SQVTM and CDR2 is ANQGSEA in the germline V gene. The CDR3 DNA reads TGCAGCGCAGGGACTGCCGGGGGCACAGATACGCAGTATTTT. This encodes CSAGTAGGTDTQYF.

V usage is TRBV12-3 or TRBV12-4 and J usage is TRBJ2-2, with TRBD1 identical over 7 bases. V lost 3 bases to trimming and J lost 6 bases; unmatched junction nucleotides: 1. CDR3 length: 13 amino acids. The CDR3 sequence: CASSFDRAGELFF. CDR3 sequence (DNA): TGTGCCAGCAGTTTTGACAGGGCCGGGGAGCTGTTTTTT.

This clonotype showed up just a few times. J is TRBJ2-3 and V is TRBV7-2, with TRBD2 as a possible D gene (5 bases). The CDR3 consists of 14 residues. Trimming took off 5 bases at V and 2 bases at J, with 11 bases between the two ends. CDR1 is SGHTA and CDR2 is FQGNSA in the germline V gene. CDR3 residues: CASSPATNTDTQYF. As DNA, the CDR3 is TGTGCCAGCAGCCCGGCGACTAACACAGATACGCAGTATTTT.

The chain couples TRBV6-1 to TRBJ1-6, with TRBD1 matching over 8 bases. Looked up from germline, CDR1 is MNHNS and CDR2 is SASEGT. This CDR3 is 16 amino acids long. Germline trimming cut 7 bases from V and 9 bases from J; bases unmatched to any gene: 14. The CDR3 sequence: CASTRNDRGRGSPLHF. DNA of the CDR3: TGTGCCAGCACCCGGAATGACAGGGGTCGAGGTTCACCCCTCCACTTT.

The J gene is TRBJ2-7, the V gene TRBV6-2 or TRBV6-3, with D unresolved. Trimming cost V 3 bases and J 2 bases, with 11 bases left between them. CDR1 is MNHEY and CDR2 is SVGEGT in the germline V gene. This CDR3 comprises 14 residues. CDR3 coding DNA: TGTGCCAGCAGTTATGTGGGCAGCGCCTACGAGCAGTACTTC. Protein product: CASSYVGSAYEQYF.

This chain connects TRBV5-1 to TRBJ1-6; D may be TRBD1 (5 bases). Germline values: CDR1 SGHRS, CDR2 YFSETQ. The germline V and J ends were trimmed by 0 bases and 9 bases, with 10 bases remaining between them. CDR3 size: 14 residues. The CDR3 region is CASSLDLGGSPLHF. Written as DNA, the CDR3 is TGCGCCAGCAGCTTGGATCTGGGGGGTTCACCCCTCCACTTT.

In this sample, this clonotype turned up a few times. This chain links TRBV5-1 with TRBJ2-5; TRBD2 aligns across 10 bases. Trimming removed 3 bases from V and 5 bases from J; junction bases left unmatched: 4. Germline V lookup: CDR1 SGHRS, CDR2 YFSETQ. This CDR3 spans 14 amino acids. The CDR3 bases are TGCGCCAGCAGCTCGAAGACTAGCGGGGAGACCCAGTACTTC. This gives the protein CASSSKTSGETQYF.

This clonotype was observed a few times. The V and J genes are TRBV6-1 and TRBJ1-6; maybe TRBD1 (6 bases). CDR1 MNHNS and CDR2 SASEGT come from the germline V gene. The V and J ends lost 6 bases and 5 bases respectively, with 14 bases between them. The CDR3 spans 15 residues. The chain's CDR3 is CASSHRRGNNSPLHF. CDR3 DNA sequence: TGTGCCAGCAGCCATCGCAGGGGAAATAATTCACCCCTCCACTTT.

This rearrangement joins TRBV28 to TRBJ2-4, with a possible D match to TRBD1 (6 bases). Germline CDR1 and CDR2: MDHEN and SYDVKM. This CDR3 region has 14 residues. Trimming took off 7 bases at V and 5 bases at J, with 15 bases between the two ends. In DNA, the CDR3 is TGTGCCAGCACCCGTTCAGGGGCGGAAAACATTCAGTACTTC. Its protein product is CASTRSGAENIQYF.

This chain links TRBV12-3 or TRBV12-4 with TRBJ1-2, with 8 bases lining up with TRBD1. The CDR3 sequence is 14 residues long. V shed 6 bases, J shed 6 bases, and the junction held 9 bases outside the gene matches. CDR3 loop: CASRPLGQANGYTF. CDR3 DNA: TGTGCCAGCAGACCTCTGGGACAGGCTAATGGCTACACCTTC.

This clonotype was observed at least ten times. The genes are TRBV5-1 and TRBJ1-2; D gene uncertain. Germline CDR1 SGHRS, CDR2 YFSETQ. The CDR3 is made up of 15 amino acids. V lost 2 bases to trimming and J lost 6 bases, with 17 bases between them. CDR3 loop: CASSFQPGWVDGYTF. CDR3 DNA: TGCGCCAGCAGCTTCCAACCGGGCTGGGTTGATGGCTACACCTTC.

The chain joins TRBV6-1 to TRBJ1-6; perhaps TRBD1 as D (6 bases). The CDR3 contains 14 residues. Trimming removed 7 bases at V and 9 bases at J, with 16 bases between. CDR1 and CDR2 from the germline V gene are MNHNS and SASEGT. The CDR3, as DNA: TGTGCCAGCACCGTGGGGGGCTTAGGTTCACCCCTCCACTTT. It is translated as CASTVGGLGSPLHF.

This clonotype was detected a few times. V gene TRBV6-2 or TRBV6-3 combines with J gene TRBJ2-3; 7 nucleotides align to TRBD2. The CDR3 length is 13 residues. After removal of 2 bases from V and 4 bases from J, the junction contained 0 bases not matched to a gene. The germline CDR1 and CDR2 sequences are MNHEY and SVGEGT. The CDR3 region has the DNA TGTGCCAGCAGTTACGGGGGGGCAGATACGCAGTATTTT. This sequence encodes CASSYGGADTQYF.

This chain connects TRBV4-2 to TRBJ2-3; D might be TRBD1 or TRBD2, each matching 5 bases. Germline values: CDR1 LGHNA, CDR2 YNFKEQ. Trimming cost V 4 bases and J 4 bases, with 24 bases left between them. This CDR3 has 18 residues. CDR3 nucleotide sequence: TGTGCCAGCAGCCCGGGACGTCTCTCGGCCCTAGGGGCAGATACGCAGTATTTT. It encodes CASSPGRLSALGADTQYF.

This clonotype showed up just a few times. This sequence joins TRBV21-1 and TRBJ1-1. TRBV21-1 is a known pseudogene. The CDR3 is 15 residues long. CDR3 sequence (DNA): TGTGCCAGCAGCCCCCCCGTGGGGGAGGTTATCGTAGCTTTCTTT. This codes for CASSPPVGEVIVAFF.

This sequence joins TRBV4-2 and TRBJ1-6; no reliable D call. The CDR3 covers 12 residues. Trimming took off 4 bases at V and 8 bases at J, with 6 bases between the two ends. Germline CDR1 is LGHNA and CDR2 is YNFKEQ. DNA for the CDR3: TGTGCCAGCAGCCCCCCTGATTCACCCCTCCACTTT. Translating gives CASSPPDSPLHF.

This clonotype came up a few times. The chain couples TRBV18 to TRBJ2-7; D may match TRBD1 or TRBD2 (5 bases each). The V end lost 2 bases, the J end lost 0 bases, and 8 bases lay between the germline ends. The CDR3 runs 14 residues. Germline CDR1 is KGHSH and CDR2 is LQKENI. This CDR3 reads CASSPWDGSYEQYF. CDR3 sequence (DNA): TGTGCCAGCTCACCATGGGACGGCTCCTACGAGCAGTACTTC.

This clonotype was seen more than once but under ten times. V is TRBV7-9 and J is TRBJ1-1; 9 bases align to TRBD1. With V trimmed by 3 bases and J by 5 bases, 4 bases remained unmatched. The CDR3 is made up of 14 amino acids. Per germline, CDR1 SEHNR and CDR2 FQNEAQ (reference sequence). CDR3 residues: CASSLQTGGTEAFF. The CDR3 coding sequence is TGTGCCAGCAGCTTGCAGACAGGGGGAACTGAAGCTTTCTTT. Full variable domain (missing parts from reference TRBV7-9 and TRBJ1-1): DTGVSQNPRHKITKRGQNVTFRCDPISEHNRLYWYRQTLGQGPEFLTYFQNEAQLEKSRLLSDRFSAERPKGSFSTLEIQRTEQGDSAMYLCASSLQTGGTEAFFGQGTRLTVV.

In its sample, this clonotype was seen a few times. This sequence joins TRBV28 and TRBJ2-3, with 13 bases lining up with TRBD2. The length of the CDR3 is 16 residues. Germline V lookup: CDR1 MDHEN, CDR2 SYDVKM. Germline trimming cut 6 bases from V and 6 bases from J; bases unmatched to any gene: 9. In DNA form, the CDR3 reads TGTGCCAGCAGCAAATCACTAGCGGGAGGGATGGATACGCAGTATTTT. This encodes CASSKSLAGGMDTQYF.

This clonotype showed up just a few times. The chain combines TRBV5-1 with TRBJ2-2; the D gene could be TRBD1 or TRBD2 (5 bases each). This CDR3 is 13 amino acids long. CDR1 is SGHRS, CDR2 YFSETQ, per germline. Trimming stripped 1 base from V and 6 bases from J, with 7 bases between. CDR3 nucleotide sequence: TGCGCCAGCAGCTTGTTGGGGGCCGGGGAGCTGTTTTTT. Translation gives CASSLLGAGELFF.

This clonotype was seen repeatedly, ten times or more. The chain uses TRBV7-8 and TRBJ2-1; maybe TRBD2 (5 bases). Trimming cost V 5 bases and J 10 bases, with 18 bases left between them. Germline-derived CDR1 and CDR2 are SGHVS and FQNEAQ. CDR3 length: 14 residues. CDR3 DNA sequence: TGTGCCAGCAGCCCGCATAGGGAGTCGGTAGAGCAGTTCTTC. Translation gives CASSPHRESVEQFF.

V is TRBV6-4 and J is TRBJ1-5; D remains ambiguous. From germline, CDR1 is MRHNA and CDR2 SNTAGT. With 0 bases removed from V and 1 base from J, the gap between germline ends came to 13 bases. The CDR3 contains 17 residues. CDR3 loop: CASSDSRRNWSNQPQHF. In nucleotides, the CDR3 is TGTGCCAGCAGTGACTCCCGACGGAACTGGAGCAATCAGCCCCAGCATTTT.